Listed below are T cell receptor beta chains from one sample, sequenced in a study of breast tumors, draining lymph nodes, adjacent tissues. Using its own MiXCR run on the multiplex PCR reads, TCRdb lists one record per CDR3 protein. The sample lists 85,000 to 120,000 distinct CDR3 sequences, approximately 28% occurring once. Sequenced sample: axillary lymph node tissue. These TCRs come from a female donor with breast cancer. Some clones in this sample may be carry-over from other donors' samples. CDR3s include the opening cysteine and the closing phenylalanine or tryptophan. The D gene is left open where the match is weak. Not all rows give a size; the values are once, few, many and, for expanded clones, a class.

CATSDALAGGKTGELFF,TGTGCCACCAGTGATGCACTAGCGGGGGGAAAAACCGGGGAGCTGTTTTTT,TRBV24-1,17,many,TRBD2,TRBJ2-2
CASSRIHRSTRTRLSGANVLTF,TGTGCCAGCAGCCGAATCCACAGATCTACAAGGACTAGGCTCTCTGGGGCCAACGTCCTGACTTTC,TRBV6-5,22,few,TRBD2,TRBJ2-6
CASSGRADTQYF,TGTGCCAGCAGCGGGCGCGCAGATACGCAGTATTTT,TRBV7-2,12,-,-,TRBJ2-3
CASSQVPVEVIPAKNIQYF,TGCGCCAGCAGCCAAGTCCCGGTGGAAGTAATCCCAGCCAAAAACATTCAGTACTTC,TRBV4-1,19,many,-,TRBJ2-4
CATSDRSIYNEQFF,TGTGCCACCAGTGATAGGAGTATTTACAATGAGCAGTTCTTC,TRBV24-1,14,-,-,TRBJ2-1
CASSAGGVYGYTF,TGTGCCAGCAGCGCCGGAGGGGTCTATGGCTACACCTTC,TRBV9,13,many,-,TRBJ1-2
CRRVRSLNQPQHF,TGTAGGAGGGTTAGGTCCCTCAATCAGCCCCAGCATTTT,TRBV1,13,-,-,TRBJ1-5
CASSPGRNSPLHF,TGTGCCAGCAGCCCGGGGAGGAATTCACCCCTCCACTTT,TRBV3-1,13,many,-,TRBJ1-6
CASSVGVGNSGNTIYF,TGTGCCAGCAGCGTAGGGGTCGGCAACTCTGGAAACACCATATATTTT,TRBV9,16,-,-,TRBJ1-3
CASGAPAGLGQYF,TGTGCCAGCGGAGCACCTGCGGGGTTAGGGCAGTACTTC,TRBV7-9,13,once,-,TRBJ2-7
CAISDLAWGGGTDTQYF,TGTGCCATCAGTGACCTTGCTTGGGGCGGAGGCACAGATACGCAGTATTTT,TRBV10-3,17,many,-,TRBJ2-3
CAGRQGAAGELFF,TGTGCCGGACGACAGGGGGCCGCCGGGGAGCTGTTTTTT,TRBV28,13,-,TRBD1,TRBJ2-2
CASRPSYRNTEAFF,TGTGCCAGCAGACCATCCTACAGGAACACTGAAGCTTTCTTT,TRBV12-3/TRBV12-4,14,few,-,TRBJ1-1
CASSSPTSGSNEQFF,TGCGCCAGCAGCTCCCCGACTAGCGGGAGTAATGAGCAGTTCTTC,TRBV4-1,15,-,TRBD2,TRBJ2-1
CASSLEAGHRLGYPF,TGTGCCAGCAGCTTGGAGGCAGGGCATAGACTTGGCTACCCCTTC,TRBV7-9,15,-,-,TRBJ1-2
CASLFQGPADTQYF,TGTGCCAGCCTATTTCAGGGTCCGGCAGATACGCAGTATTTT,TRBV2,14,many,-,TRBJ2-3